This section outlines one T cell receptor (beta chain) sequence together with its context. Its cognate antigen is unknown. As it was prepared, the TCRbeta library received unique molecular identifiers. TCRdb independently ran MiXCR on the PCR reads; one entry per CDR3 protein. The table has about 1,000,000 distinct CDR3 sequences, roughly 31% seen once; the top ten hold 28%. The data belong to a study of T-cell reconstitution after alpha-beta-depleted transplantation in children. Notes on the study in general: Several hundred expanded graft clones reportedly gave rise to the alpha-beta T cells present about two months after transplant.

Sequencing was performed on PBMCs, mostly from graft donor cells, taken 360 days after TCRalphabeta/CD19-depleted stem cell transplant. The receptor was isolated from a boy less than two years old who had a stem cell transplant for SCID, so the T cells may come from the graft donor.

CDR3 DNA sequence: TGTGCCATCAGTGCTGCGGGTGGCGAGCAGTACTTC. Translated, it gives CAISAAGGEQYF. The chain couples TRBV10-3 to TRBJ2-7; TRBD2 might be the D (5 bases). The CDR3 has 12 residues. Germline V CDR1 and CDR2: ENHRY, SYGVKD. The V gene lost 4 bases and the J gene lost 6 bases, with 10 bases spanning the gap.